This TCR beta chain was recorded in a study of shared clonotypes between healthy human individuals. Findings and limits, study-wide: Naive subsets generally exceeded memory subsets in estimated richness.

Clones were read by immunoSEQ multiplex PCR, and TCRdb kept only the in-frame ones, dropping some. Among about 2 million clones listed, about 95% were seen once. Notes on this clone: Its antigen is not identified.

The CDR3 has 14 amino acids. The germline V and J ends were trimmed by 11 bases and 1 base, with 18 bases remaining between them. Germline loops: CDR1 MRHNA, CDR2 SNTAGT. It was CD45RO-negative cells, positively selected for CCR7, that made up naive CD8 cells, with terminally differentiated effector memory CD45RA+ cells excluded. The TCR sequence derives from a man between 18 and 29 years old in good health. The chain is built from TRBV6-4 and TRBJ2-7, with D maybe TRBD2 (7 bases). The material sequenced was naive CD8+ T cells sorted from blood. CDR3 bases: TGTGCCGCGGTCTCGGGGGGCAGGTCCTACGAGCAGTACTTC. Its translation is CAAVSGGRSYEQYF.